The T cell receptor (beta chain) described here comes from a study of blood T cells in healthy people across ages. The study drew donors from healthy Caucasian individuals in Russia aged roughly 6 to 90. From germline, CDR1 is SGHNT and CDR2 YYREEE (reference sequence). J lost 7 bases, V lost 0 bases, and 9 bases had no gene match. The CDR3 spans 15 residues. Overall study results and limits: Naive CD4+ cell counts and diversity both ran higher in long-lived than in aged donors.

Details on this clonotype: Its antigen remains unidentified.

Using a J-beta primer mix together with a sample-barcoded 5' primer, a second PCR was run for about 6 to 11 cycles. TCRdb ran MiXCR on the 5' RACE reads and lists one entry per CDR3 protein. The sample contains almost 1 million distinct CDR3 sequences, just over 50% of which appear only once. The sequenced material came from blood. This sequence was found in a woman in her fifties or sixties in good health. The chain employs TRBV5-4 and TRBJ2-7, with 8 positions matching TRBD2. CDR3 in amino acids: CASSLDLAGRGEQYF. DNA of the CDR3: TGTGCCAGCAGCTTGGATCTAGCGGGCCGGGGGGAGCAGTACTTC.